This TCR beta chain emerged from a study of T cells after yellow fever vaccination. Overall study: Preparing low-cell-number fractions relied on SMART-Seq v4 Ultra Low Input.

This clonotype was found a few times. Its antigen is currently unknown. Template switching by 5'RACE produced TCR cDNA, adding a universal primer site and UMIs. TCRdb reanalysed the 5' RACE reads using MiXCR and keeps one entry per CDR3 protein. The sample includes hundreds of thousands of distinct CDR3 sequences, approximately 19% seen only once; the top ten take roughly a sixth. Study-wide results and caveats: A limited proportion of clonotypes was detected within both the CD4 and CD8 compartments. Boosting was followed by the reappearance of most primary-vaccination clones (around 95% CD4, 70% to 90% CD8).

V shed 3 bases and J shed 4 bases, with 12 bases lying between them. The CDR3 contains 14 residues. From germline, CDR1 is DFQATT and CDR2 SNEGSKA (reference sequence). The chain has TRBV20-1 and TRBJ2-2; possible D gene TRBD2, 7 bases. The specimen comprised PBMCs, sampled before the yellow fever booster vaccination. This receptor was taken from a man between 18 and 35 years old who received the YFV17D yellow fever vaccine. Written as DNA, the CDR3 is TGCAGTGCTAGGGCGGGGGCTTTCACCGGGGAGCTGTTTTTT. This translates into CSARAGAFTGELFF.